Presented here are 9 T cell receptor beta chains from one specimen sequenced in a study of long-term antiretroviral therapy in people with HIV. They ran version v3.0 of the immunoSEQ assay at survey level. Profiling relied on immunoSEQ multiplex PCR, and the TCRdb table lists in-frame clones only, not all of them. The repertoire holds just under 35,000 clones, 80% to 90% seen once, with about 4.6% in the top ten. This specimen consisted of unsorted PBMCs, obtained roughly 2.9 years before starting antiretroviral therapy. The receptors were gathered from a young woman with HIV.

J is TRBJ1-1 and V is TRBV6-6; D unclear. V lost 11 bases and J lost 1, with 14 bases in between. Looked up from germline, CDR1 is MNHNY and CDR2 is SVGAGI (reference sequence). The CDR3 extends over 13 amino acids. CDR3 sequence (DNA): TGTGCCTCGGCCCAGCGGAAGAACACTGAAGCTTTCTTT. Amino acid sequence: CASAQRKNTEAFF.

The chain is built from TRBV27 and TRBJ2-7; 11 bases align to TRBD2. The CDR3 is 16 residues long. Germline V CDR1 and CDR2: MNHEY, SMNVEV (reference sequence). V shed 2 bases, J shed 4 bases, and the junction held 7 bases outside the gene matches. For the CDR3, the DNA is TGTGCCAGCAGTTTAGGTAGGGCTAGCGGGGGGTACGAGCAGTACTTC. This translates into CASSLGRASGGYEQYF.

This clone was picked up one time. The chain couples TRBV2 to TRBJ1-3, with unresolved D. This CDR3 contains 14 residues. Germline CDR1 SNHLY, CDR2 FYNNEI. Trimming shortened V by 6 bases and J by 0 bases, and 9 bases separated the two germline ends. CDR3 nucleotide sequence: TGTGCCAGCAGAGAGGCTGCCTCTGGAAACACCATATATTTT. Its protein is CASREAASGNTIYF.

This clone was seen more than once but under ten times. The chain combines TRBV30 with TRBJ2-7; 9 nucleotides agree with TRBD1. Germline-derived CDR1 and CDR2 are GTSNPN and SVGIG (reference sequence). The CDR3 spans 12 residues. CDR3 amino acids: CASGTGNYEQYF. As DNA, the CDR3 is TGTGCTTCGGGGACAGGGAACTACGAGCAGTACTTC. The full variable domain, its missing parts supplied by reference TRBV30 and TRBJ2-7, is SQTIHQWPATLVQPVGSPLSLECTVEGTSNPNLYWYRQAAGRGLQLLFYSVGIGQISSEVPQNLSASRPQDRQFILSSKKLLLSDSGFYLCASGTGNYEQYFGPGTRLTVT.

V usage is TRBV4-1 and J usage is TRBJ2-4; 9 bases map to TRBD2. The CDR3 loop spans 16 amino acids. Trimming took 1 base from V and 0 from J; bases not matched to a gene: 1. CDR1 MGHRA and CDR2 YSYEKL come from the germline V gene. CDR3 bases: TGCGCCAGCAGCCAAGTAGCGGGGGCAGCCAAAAACATTCAGTACTTC. Residues: CASSQVAGAAKNIQYF.

The V and J genes are TRBV5-1 and TRBJ2-2; 7 bases are a match to TRBD1. The germline V gene has CDR1 SGHRS and CDR2 YFSETQ. V shed 2 bases and J 6 bases; nucleotides not matched to a gene: 4. This CDR3 spans 14 amino acids. CDR3: CASSFTGVAGELFF. The CDR3 DNA reads as TGCGCCAGCAGCTTTACAGGGGTGGCCGGGGAGCTGTTTTTT.

The V gene is TRBV5-1, the J gene TRBJ2-5; D possibly matches TRBD1 or TRBD2 (6 bases each). The germline V gene has CDR1 SGHRS and CDR2 YFSETQ. The V gene lost 5 bases and the J gene lost 4 bases, with 18 bases spanning the gap. The CDR3 is 15 amino acids. In nucleotides, the CDR3 is TGCGCCAGCAGGCCGAGTCCGGGGGCAGGAGAGACCCAGTACTTC. The encoded protein is CASRPSPGAGETQYF.

The chain employs TRBV7-3 and TRBJ2-3, with a possible D match to TRBD1 (8 bases). This CDR3 contains 15 residues. Germline assignment: CDR1 SGHTA and CDR2 FQGTGA. V lost 5 bases, J lost 3 bases, and 15 bases lay in between. The CDR3 reads CASSTQGGATDTQYF. The CDR3 DNA sequence: TGTGCCAGCAGCACACAGGGGGGGGCGACAGATACGCAGTATTTT. Full variable domain (missing parts from reference TRBV7-3 and TRBJ2-3): GAGVSQTPSNKVTEKGKYVELRCDPISGHTALYWYRQSLGQGPEFLIYFQGTGAADDSGLPNDRFFAVRPEGSVSTLKIQRTERGDSAVYLCASSTQGGATDTQYFGPGTRLTVL.

Here the CDR3 reads CASSQPQGRGNTIYF. The CDR3 DNA reads as TGCGCCAGCAGCCAACCCCAGGGTAGGGGAAACACCATATATTTT. This chain joins TRBV4-1 and TRBJ1-3, with TRBD1 as a possible D gene (5 bases). The V end was cut by 2 bases, the J end by 4 bases, with 12 bases between. CDR1 is MGHRA and CDR2 is YSYEKL in the germline V gene. This CDR3 has 15 amino acids.